The 14 T cell receptor beta chains below were found in one sample sequenced in a study of cytotoxic CD8 clonotypes in ibrutinib-treated CLL. The table came from immunoSEQ multiplex PCR; TCRdb's copy has only in-frame clones and leaves some out. The table records about 140,000 clones, approximately 80% of them present only once. Material: PBMCs, obtained after 36 months of ibrutinib treatment. Source of these receptors: a human donor with chronic lymphocytic leukemia.

The genes are TRBV2 and TRBJ2-5; 9 bases match TRBD1. The junction had 7 bases not matched to a gene; V was cut back by 7 bases and J by 4 bases. Per the germline V gene, CDR1 is SNHLY and CDR2 is FYNNEI. There are 14 residues in the CDR3. CDR3 sequence (DNA): TGTGCCAGCAAGAGGGACAGGGCCCTAGAGACCCAGTACTTC. Amino acid sequence: CASKRDRALETQYF.

The chain carries TRBV5-4 and TRBJ2-7, with 7 nucleotides matching TRBD1. Germline V gives CDR1 SGHNT, CDR2 YYREEE (reference sequence). With V trimmed by 5 bases and J by 4 bases, 9 bases remained unmatched. This CDR3 contains 14 residues. The CDR3 sequence: CASREQGRGYEQYF. CDR3 DNA sequence: TGTGCCAGCAGGGAACAGGGGAGAGGGTACGAGCAGTACTTC.

This clone occurred a few times. V usage is TRBV27 and J usage is TRBJ1-2; the D gene is possibly TRBD1 (5 bases). Per the germline V gene, CDR1 is MNHEY and CDR2 is SMNVEV (reference sequence). The CDR3 covers 14 residues. Between the trimmed V and J ends, which lost 2 bases and 6 bases, there was a span of 13 bases. For the CDR3, the DNA is TGTGCCAGCAGTTTACAAGCAGGGTTACATGGCTACACCTTC. Its protein is CASSLQAGLHGYTF.

This chain joins TRBV14 and TRBJ2-3; D remains ambiguous. The CDR3 runs 12 residues. V was cut by 0 bases and J by 13 bases, with 11 bases left in between. The germline gives CDR1 SGHDN, CDR2 FVKESK. The CDR3 protein is CASSQERTKEYF. CDR3 DNA sequence: TGTGCCAGCAGCCAAGAACGGACCAAGGAGTATTTT.

The chain carries TRBV18 and TRBJ2-7; maybe TRBD2 (6 bases). Trimming removed 3 bases at V and 4 bases at J, with 19 bases between. The CDR3 runs to 16 residues. Germline V lookup: CDR1 KGHSH, CDR2 LQKENI. The chain's CDR3 is CASSPRGGAGLYEQYF. As DNA, the CDR3 is TGTGCCAGCTCACCCCGAGGTGGAGCGGGCTTATACGAGCAGTACTTC.

This clone was counted a few times. The chain links TRBV7-9 to TRBJ1-2; D not certain. Germline V gene data show CDR1 as SEHNR and CDR2 as FQNEAQ (reference sequence). CDR3 length equals 14 residues. V shed 5 bases and J shed 5 bases, with 15 bases lying between them. CDR3 DNA sequence: TGTGCCAGCAGCGCCGAGCGAGGAGTGTATGGCTACACCTTC. Translating it yields CASSAERGVYGYTF.

The genes are TRBV27 and TRBJ2-3, with unresolved D. This CDR3 has 12 residues. The germline CDR1 and CDR2 sequences are MNHEY and SMNVEV (reference sequence). The CDR3 coding sequence is TGTCGCCGGCCATACATGGGAGATACGCAGTATTTT. Its protein product is CRRPYMGDTQYF.

V and J are TRBV5-1 and TRBJ2-1; possible D gene TRBD2, 5 bases. The CDR3 extends over 13 amino acids. Germline V gene data show CDR1 as SGHRS and CDR2 as YFSETQ. The ends were cut back, 4 bases at V and 10 bases at J, with 15 bases in the middle. CDR3 in DNA: TGCGCCAGCAGCCCCGGGGTGGAACGGGAGCAGTTCTTC. Translated, it gives CASSPGVEREQFF.

V is TRBV5-1 and J is TRBJ2-7, with 9 bases identical to TRBD1. The ends lost 3 bases at V and 9 bases at J; junction bases unmatched: 13. This CDR3 contains 15 residues. Germline CDR1 SGHRS, CDR2 YFSETQ. The CDR3 loop is CASSSEGTGRFGQYF. The DNA of the CDR3 is TGCGCCAGCAGCTCCGAGGGGACAGGGAGATTCGGGCAGTACTTC.

The J gene is TRBJ2-2, the V gene TRBV19; D is unresolved. Germline V gene data show CDR1 as LNHDA and CDR2 as SQIVND (reference sequence). Trimming took off 6 bases at V and 1 base at J, with 21 bases between the two ends. The CDR3 covers 18 residues. CDR3 in DNA: TGTGCCAGTAGCCCTACCCCCCGGCGTCGCCTGAACACCGGGGAGCTGTTTTTT. Amino acids: CASSPTPRRRLNTGELFF. The full variable domain, its missing parts supplied by reference TRBV19 and TRBJ2-2, is DGGITQSPKYLFRKEGQNVTLSCEQNLNHDAMYWYRQDPGQGLRLIYYSQIVNDFQKGDIAEGYSVSREKKESFPLTVTSAQKNPTAFYLCASSPTPRRRLNTGELFFGEGSRLTVL.

CDR3 nucleotides: TGTGCCATCAGTGACCTAGCGGTAAACACCGGGGAGCTGTTTTTT. This codes for CAISDLAVNTGELFF. The genes are TRBV10-3 and TRBJ2-2, with 7 bases matching TRBD2. V shed 3 bases and J 2 bases; nucleotides not matched to a gene: 3. Looked up from germline, CDR1 is ENHRY and CDR2 is SYGVKD. CDR3 size: 15 residues.

This chain links TRBV5-6 with TRBJ2-3, with unresolved D. V shed 4 bases and J shed 3 bases, with 9 bases lying between them. Germline loops: CDR1 SGHDT, CDR2 YYEEEE. This CDR3 is built from 13 residues. The CDR3 bases are TGTGCCAGCAGCCTCGATTTGACAGATACGCAGTATTTT. Its protein is CASSLDLTDTQYF.

The chain has TRBV2 and TRBJ2-3; 8 nucleotides agree with TRBD2. Germline loops: CDR1 SNHLY, CDR2 FYNNEI. This CDR3 is built from 15 residues. The J segment lost 1 base and the V segment lost 5 bases, leaving 5 bases of the junction unmatched. The CDR3 reads CASSRTSLGTDTQYF. The DNA for the CDR3 is TGTGCCAGCAGTAGGACTAGCCTAGGCACAGATACGCAGTATTTT.

The chain has TRBV30 and TRBJ1-1, with D tentatively TRBD1 (5 bases). The germline gives CDR1 GTSNPN, CDR2 SVGIG (reference sequence). Trimming left V 0 bases short and J 4 bases short, with 9 bases between. This CDR3 comprises 13 residues. The CDR3 bases are TGTGCCTGGAGTGTGGTAAGGGGCACTGAAGCTTTCTTT. It specifies CAWSVVRGTEAFF. Looking up the rest from reference TRBV30 and TRBJ1-1 gives the full variable domain: SQTIHQWPATLVQPVGSPLSLECTVEGTSNPNLYWYRQAAGRGLQLLFYSVGIGQISSEVPQNLSASRPQDRQFILSSKKLLLSDSGFYLCAWSVVRGTEAFFGQGTRLTVV.